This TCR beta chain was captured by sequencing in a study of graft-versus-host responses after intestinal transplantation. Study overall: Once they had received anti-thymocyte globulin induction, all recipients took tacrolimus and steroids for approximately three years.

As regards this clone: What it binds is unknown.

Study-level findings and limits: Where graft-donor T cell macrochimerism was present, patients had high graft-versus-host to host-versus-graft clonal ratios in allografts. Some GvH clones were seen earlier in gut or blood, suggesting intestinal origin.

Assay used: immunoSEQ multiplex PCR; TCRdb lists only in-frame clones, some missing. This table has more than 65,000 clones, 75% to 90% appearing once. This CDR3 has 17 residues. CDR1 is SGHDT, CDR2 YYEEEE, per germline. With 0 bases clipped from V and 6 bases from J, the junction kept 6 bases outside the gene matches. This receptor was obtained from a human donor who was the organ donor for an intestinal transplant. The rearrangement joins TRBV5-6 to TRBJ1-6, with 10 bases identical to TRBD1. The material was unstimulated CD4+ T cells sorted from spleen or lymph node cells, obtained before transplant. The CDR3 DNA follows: TGTGCCAGCAGCTTGGGGACAGGGGGTTTTGGTAATTCACCCCTCCACTTT. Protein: CASSLGTGGFGNSPLHF.